These T cell receptor beta chains were read from a single sample in a study of blood T cell repertoires in COVID-19. Profiling relied on immunoSEQ multiplex PCR, and the TCRdb table lists in-frame clones only, not all of them. The sample has tens of thousands of clones, around 81% seen once. What was sequenced was peripheral blood. Receptor source: a human donor in a cohort sampled during active COVID-19. Each CDR3 is given with its conserved first and last residue. D genes are given only for firm matches. Clone size appears in some rows only: once, few, many, or a class for an expanded clone.

>TRBD1|TRBJ1-4|.|TRBV15
TGTGCCACCAGCAGAGGCCCGACAGGGGCTGAAAAACTGTTTTTT
CATSRGPTGAEKLFF
>TRBD1|TRBJ2-2|few|TRBV19
TGTGCCAGTAGTACCTGGGACAGTGCGAACACCGGGGAGCTGTTTTTT
CASSTWDSANTGELFF
>TRBD1|TRBJ1-1|.|TRBV9
TGTGCCAGCAGCGCAGGGACAGGGGACACTGAAGCTTTCTTT
CASSAGTGDTEAFF
>TRBD2|TRBJ2-7|.|TRBV5-1
TGCGCCAGTACGGGGGGCTACGAGCAGTACTTC
CASTGGYEQYF
>.|TRBJ2-5|once|TRBV24-1
TGTGCCACCAGTGACCGGGAATCTATACAAGAGACCCAGTACTTC
CATSDRESIQETQYF
>.|TRBJ2-6|.|TRBV5-1
TGCGCCGCAAGCCAGGGCTCTGGGGCCAACGTCCTGACTTTC
CAASQGSGANVLTF
>TRBD1|TRBJ1-1|.|TRBV9
TGTGCCAGCAGTGGTGACGGGACAGGGATGTTGAAGGGCTATGAGAACACTGAAGCTTTCTTT
CASSGDGTGMLKGYENTEAFF
>.|TRBJ2-1|.|TRBV25-1
TGTGCCAGCAGTAACACAGGGTTCGCCTACAATGAGCAGTTCTTC
CASSNTGFAYNEQFF
>TRBD1|TRBJ1-2|.|TRBV9
TGTGCCAGCAGCGTAGCTACCCGGGGGACAGCTACATATGGCTACACCTTC
CASSVATRGTATYGYTF
>.|TRBJ2-3|.|TRBV28
TGTGCCAGCAGTAGGGGAGGAGCGGTGGCAGATACGCAGTATTTT
CASSRGGAVADTQYF
>TRBD1|TRBJ1-3|.|TRBV6-5
TGTGCCAGCAGTTACCGGGACAGGGGGCAATACACCATATATTTT
CASSYRDRGQYTIYF
>.|TRBJ1-1|.|TRBV4-3
TGCGCCAGCAGCCAAGCGTCGGAGTTGAACACTGAAGCTTTCTTT
CASSQASELNTEAFF
>TRBD2|TRBJ2-1|.|TRBV10-1
TGCGCCAGCAGTGCCGGGCGGGGGGCCTACAATGAGCAGTTCTTC
CASSAGRGAYNEQFF
>.|TRBJ1-2|.|TRBV7-2
TGTGCCAGCAGCTGGACAGTTATTTATGGCTACACCTTC
CASSWTVIYGYTF
>.|TRBJ2-3|.|TRBV11-2
TGTGCCAGCAGCTTCGAAGGAGGCTACACAGATACGCAGTATTTT
CASSFEGGYTDTQYF
>TRBD1|TRBJ1-1|.|TRBV6-5
TGTGCCAGCAGTTACGGGACAGGGAGGAAAAAAGAAGCTTTCTTT
CASSYGTGRKKEAFF
>TRBD1|TRBJ1-6|.|TRBV6-1
TGTGCCAGCAGTGAAACGGGACAGAACTATAATTCACCCCTCCACTTT
CASSETGQNYNSPLHF
>.|TRBJ2-7|.|TRBV11-3
TGTGCCAGCAGAGGACTCGACTACGAGCAGTACTTC
CASRGLDYEQYF
>TRBD2|TRBJ2-3|.|TRBV11-2
TGTGCCAGCAGCTTAGAGGGACTAGCGGGGTGGGGCACAGATACGCAGTATTTT
CASSLEGLAGWGTDTQYF
>.|TRBJ1-1|.|TRBV28
TGTGCCAGCACTTGGGGGGGGTCCACTGAAGCTTTCTTT
CASTWGGSTEAFF
>TRBD2|TRBJ2-7|.|TRBV4-1
TGCGCCAGCAGCCAAGGTCTAGCGGATCCGGGGGAGCAGTACTTC
CASSQGLADPGEQYF
>.|TRBJ2-1|once|TRBV15
TGTGCCACCAGCAGAGCTACAGTTGACAATGAGCAGTTCTTC
CATSRATVDNEQFF
>.|TRBJ1-2|many|TRBV2
TGTGCCAGCAGGGGGGCAGGGGCTGGCTACACCTTC
CASRGAGAGYTF
>.|TRBJ2-5|.|TRBV7-3
TGTGCCAGCAGCTTAAGGGGGGGCGGCGTGGAGACCCAGTACTTC
CASSLRGGGVETQYF
>TRBD1|TRBJ1-1|.|TRBV19
TGTGCCAGTAGGTCACAGGGGGAATATCGCACTGAAGCTTTCTTT
CASRSQGEYRTEAFF
>.|TRBJ1-5|.|TRBV6-5
TGTGCCAGCAGTCGGGGTATTAGCAATCAGCCCCAGCATTTT
CASSRGISNQPQHF
>TRBD2|TRBJ2-6|.|TRBV10-3
TGTGCCATCAGTGTGGGGGGGAGCTCTGGGGCCAACGTCCTGACTTTC
CAISVGGSSGANVLTF
>TRBD1|TRBJ1-4|.|TRBV27
TGTGCCAGCAGTGGACAGGGGAGGCGTGAAAAACTGTTTTTT
CASSGQGRREKLFF
>TRBD1|TRBJ2-5|.|TRBV4-3
TGCGCCAGCAGCCCGGGACAGGGGAGGGAGACCCAGTACTTC
CASSPGQGRETQYF
>TRBD1|TRBJ2-5|.|TRBV7-9
TGTGCCAGCAGCACGACAGGGTTCCAAGAGACCCAGTACTTC
CASSTTGFQETQYF
>.|TRBJ2-7|few|TRBV11-2
TGTGCCAGCAGCTCGGACAACTACGAGCAGTACTTC
CASSSDNYEQYF
>TRBD1|TRBJ1-3|.|TRBV4-1
TGCGCCAGCAGCCGGGACAGGGGGTTTGGAAACACCATATATTTT
CASSRDRGFGNTIYF
>.|TRBJ2-5|.|TRBV7-6
TGTGCCAGCAGCCAGGGGCAACAAGAGACCCAGTACTTC
CASSQGQQETQYF
>.|TRBJ2-1|.|TRBV5-5
TGTGCCAGCAGCACCCGGACCGGCCCGGGATTCTTC
CASSTRTGPGFF
>.|TRBJ2-2|.|TRBV7-8
TGTGCCAGCAGCGTAGCTAGTTATTGGTCCGGGGAGCTGTTTTTT
CASSVASYWSGELFF
>TRBD2|TRBJ2-2|.|TRBV2
TGTGCCAGCTGGACTAGCGGGGGGGCTGGGGAGCTGTTTTTT
CASWTSGGAGELFF
>.|TRBJ1-2|.|TRBV7-2
TGTGCCAGCAGCTCCGCCCCACGCTACCCAAACTATGGCTACACCTTC
CASSSAPRYPNYGYTF
>.|TRBJ1-2|.|TRBV15
TGTGCCACCAGCTCCAACAGGGACCGTAACTATGGCTACACCTTC
CATSSNRDRNYGYTF
>TRBD2|TRBJ2-3|few|TRBV28
TGTGCCAGCAGTTTGGGACTAGCGGGGGGCCGGGGAGATACGCAGTATTTT
CASSLGLAGGRGDTQYF
>TRBD2|TRBJ2-7|.|TRBV18
TGTGCCAGCTCACCCGGGCGGGGGGGCTCCTACGAGCAGTACTTC
CASSPGRGGSYEQYF
>TRBD1|TRBJ2-7|once|TRBV7-6
TGTGCCAGCAGCTCCGGGACAGGGGTGGGCGAGCAGTACTTC
CASSSGTGVGEQYF
>.|TRBJ1-5|few|TRBV7-2
TGTGCCAGCAGCCCACAGGCAGGGTTCCCTCAGCCCCAGCATTTT
CASSPQAGFPQPQHF
>.|TRBJ2-7|.|TRBV19
TGTGCCAGTAGTAAAGGACAGTCCTACGAGCAGTACTTC
CASSKGQSYEQYF
>.|TRBJ2-5|few|TRBV7-2
TGTGCCAGCAGCTTGGGCATTGTCGAGACCCAGTACTTC
CASSLGIVETQYF
>.|TRBJ2-6|once|TRBV29-1
TGCAGCGTTGCGGGCAGGGCAAGGGGGTCCTGGGCCAACGTCCTGACTTTC
CSVAGRARGSWANVLTF
>TRBD2|TRBJ2-1|.|TRBV7-9
TGTGCCAGCGCCAAAGGGGCGCTGGGGACTAGCAACGATGAGCAGTTCTTC
CASAKGALGTSNDEQFF
>TRBD2|TRBJ2-2|.|TRBV7-9
TGTGCCAGCAGCTTGACTAGCGGGGGCGTCGGGGAGCTGTTTTTT
CASSLTSGGVGELFF
>.|TRBJ2-6|.|TRBV5-1
TGCGCCAGCAGCTTGTTGCGGGAAATTTCTGGGGCCAACGTCCTGACTTTC
CASSLLREISGANVLTF
>.|TRBJ1-2|.|TRBV6-2/TRBV6-3
TGTGCCAGCAGTGCATCTACAGGGTATCTTCGCTATGGCTACACCTTC
CASSASTGYLRYGYTF
>TRBD1|TRBJ1-4|few|TRBV6-5
TGTGCCAGCAGACAGGGGGTCTCAACTAATGAAAAACTGTTTTTT
CASRQGVSTNEKLFF